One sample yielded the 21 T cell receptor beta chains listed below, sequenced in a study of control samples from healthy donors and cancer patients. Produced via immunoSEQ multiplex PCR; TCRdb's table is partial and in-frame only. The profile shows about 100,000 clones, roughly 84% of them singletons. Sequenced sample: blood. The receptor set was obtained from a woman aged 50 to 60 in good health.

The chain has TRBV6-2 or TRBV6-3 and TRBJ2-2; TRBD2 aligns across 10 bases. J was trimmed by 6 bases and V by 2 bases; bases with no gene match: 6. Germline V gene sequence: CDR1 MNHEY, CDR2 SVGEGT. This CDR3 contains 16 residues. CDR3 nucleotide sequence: TGTGCCAGCAGTTACCCCCCTAGCGGGAGATCCGGGGAGCTGTTTTTT. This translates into CASSYPPSGRSGELFF.

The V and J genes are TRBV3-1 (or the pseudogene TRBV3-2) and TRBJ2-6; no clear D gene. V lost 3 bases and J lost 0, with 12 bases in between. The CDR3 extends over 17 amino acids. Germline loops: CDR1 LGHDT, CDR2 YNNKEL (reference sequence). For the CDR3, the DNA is TGTGCCAGCAGCCACGTCGTTTTGCGCTCTGGGGCCAACGTCCTGACTTTC. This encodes CASSHVVLRSGANVLTF.

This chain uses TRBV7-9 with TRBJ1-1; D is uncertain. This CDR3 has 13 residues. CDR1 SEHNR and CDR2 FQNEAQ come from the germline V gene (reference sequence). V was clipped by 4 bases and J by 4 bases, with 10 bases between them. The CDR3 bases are TGTGCCAGCAGCTCCTCCATCGGCACTGAAGCTTTCTTT. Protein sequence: CASSSSIGTEAFF.

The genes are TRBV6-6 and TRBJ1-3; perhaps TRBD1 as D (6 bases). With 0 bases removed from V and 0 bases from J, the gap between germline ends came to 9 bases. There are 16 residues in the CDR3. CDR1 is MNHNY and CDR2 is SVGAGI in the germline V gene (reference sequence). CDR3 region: CASSYSDSLSGNTIYF. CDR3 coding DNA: TGTGCCAGCAGTTACTCGGACAGCCTCTCTGGAAACACCATATATTTT.

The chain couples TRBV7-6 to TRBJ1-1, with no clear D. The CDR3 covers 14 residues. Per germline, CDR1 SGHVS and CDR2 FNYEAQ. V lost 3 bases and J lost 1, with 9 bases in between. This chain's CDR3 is CASSLSETNTEAFF. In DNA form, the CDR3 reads TGTGCCAGCAGCTTGTCCGAAACGAACACTGAAGCTTTCTTT.

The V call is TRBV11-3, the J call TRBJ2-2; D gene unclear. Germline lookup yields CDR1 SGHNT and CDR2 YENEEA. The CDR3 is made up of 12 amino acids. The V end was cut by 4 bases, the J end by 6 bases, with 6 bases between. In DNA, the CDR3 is TGTGCCAGCAGCTCTCCCCCCGGGGAGCTGTTTTTT. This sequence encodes CASSSPPGELFF. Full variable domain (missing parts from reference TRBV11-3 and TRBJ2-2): EAGVVQSPRYKIIEKKQPVAFWCNPISGHNTLYWYLQNLGQGPELLIRYENEEAVDDSQLPKDRFSAERLKGVDSTLKIQPAELGDSAVYLCASSSPPGELFFGEGSRLTVL.

CDR3 sequence (DNA): TGTGCCAGCAGTTTCACTAATTCACCCCTCCACTTT. It specifies CASSFTNSPLHF. The chain combines TRBV12-3 or TRBV12-4 with TRBJ1-6; D is unclear. Trimming took off 3 bases at V and 6 bases at J, with 3 bases between the two ends. The CDR3 sequence is 12 residues long.

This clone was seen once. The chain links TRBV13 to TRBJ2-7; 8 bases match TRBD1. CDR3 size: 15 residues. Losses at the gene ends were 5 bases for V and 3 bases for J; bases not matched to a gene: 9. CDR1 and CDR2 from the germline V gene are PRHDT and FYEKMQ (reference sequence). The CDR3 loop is CASSPGFRGLYEQYF. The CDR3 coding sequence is TGTGCCAGCAGCCCCGGGTTCAGGGGGCTCTACGAGCAGTACTTC.

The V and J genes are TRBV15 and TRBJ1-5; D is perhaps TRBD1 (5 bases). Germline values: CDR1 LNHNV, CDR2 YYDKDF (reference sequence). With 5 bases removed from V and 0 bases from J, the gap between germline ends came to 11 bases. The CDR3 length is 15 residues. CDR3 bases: TGTGCCACCAGCTTACAGGTCAATAGCAATCAGCCCCAGCATTTT. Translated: CATSLQVNSNQPQHF.

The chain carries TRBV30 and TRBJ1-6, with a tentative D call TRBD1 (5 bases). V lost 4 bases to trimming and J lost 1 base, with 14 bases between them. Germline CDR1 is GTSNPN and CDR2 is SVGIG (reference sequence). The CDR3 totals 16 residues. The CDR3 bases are TGTGCCTGGAACTGGGACCACGGTTCCTATAATTCACCCCTCCACTTT. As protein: CAWNWDHGSYNSPLHF. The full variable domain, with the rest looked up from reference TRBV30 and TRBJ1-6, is SQTIHQWPATLVQPVGSPLSLECTVEGTSNPNLYWYRQAAGRGLQLLFYSVGIGQISSEVPQNLSASRPQDRQFILSSKKLLLSDSGFYLCAWNWDHGSYNSPLHFGNGTRLTVT.

CDR3 in amino acids: CASSFGRGEVETQYF. The CDR3 nucleotides are TGTGCCAGCAGCTTTGGACGGGGAGAGGTTGAGACCCAGTACTTC. The rearrangement uses TRBV7-3 and TRBJ2-5; a weak D match, TRBD2 (5 bases). The germline V gene encodes CDR1 SGHTA and CDR2 FQGTGA. The V end lost 3 bases, the J end lost 5 bases, and 16 bases lay between the germline ends. The CDR3 spans 15 residues.

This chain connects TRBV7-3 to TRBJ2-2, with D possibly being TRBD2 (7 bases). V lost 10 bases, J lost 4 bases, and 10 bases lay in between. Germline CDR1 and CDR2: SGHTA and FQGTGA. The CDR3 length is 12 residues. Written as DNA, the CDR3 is TGTGCCAAGGGAGGGGGCACCGGGGAGCTGTTTTTT. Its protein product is CAKGGGTGELFF.

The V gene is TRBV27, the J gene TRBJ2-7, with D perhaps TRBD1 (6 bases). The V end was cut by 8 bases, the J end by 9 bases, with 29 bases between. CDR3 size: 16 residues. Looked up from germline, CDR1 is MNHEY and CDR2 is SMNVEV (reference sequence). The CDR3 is CASSSTGTPPPRTQYV. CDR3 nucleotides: TGTGCCAGCTCTTCCACCGGGACACCCCCCCCCAGGACGCAGTACGTC.

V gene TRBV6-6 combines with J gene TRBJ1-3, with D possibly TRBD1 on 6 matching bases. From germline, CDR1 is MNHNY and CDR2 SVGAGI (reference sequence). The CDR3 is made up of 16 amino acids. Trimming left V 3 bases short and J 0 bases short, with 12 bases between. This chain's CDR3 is CASSYGDISSGNTIYF. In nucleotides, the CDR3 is TGTGCCAGCAGTTATGGGGACATTAGCTCTGGAAACACCATATATTTT.

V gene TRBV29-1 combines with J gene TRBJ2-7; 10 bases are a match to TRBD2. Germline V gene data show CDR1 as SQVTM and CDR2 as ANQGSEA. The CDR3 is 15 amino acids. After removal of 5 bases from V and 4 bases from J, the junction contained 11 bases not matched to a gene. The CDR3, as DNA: TGCAGCGTTTATGTGGCTAGCGGGAGCATTTACGAGCAGTACGTC. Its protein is CSVYVASGSIYEQYV.

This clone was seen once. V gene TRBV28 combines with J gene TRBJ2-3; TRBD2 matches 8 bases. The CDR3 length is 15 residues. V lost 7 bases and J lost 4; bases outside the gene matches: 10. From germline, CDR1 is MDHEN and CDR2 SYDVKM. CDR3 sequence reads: CASNPSGRVADTQYF. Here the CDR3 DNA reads TGTGCCAGCAACCCAAGCGGGAGAGTCGCAGATACGCAGTATTTT.

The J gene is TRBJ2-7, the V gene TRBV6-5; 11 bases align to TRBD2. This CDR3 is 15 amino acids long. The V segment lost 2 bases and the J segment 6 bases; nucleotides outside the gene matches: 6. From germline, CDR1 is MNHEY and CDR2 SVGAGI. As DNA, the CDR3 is TGTGCCAGCAGTTACAGCACTAGCGGGAGTGGCGAGCAGTACGTC. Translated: CASSYSTSGSGEQYV.

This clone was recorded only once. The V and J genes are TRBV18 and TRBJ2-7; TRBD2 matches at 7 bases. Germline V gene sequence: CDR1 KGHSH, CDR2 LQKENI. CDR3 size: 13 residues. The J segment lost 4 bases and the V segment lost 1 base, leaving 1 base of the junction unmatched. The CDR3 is CASSPRGGYEQYV. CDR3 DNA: TGTGCCAGCTCACCACGGGGGGGTTACGAGCAGTACGTC.

The CDR3 region has the DNA TGTGCCAGTTACAGGGGAGGCTACACCTTC. Its protein is CASYRGGYTF. The chain couples TRBV9 to TRBJ1-2; 7 nucleotides agree with TRBD1. V shed 8 bases, J shed 8 bases, and the junction held 3 bases outside the gene matches. This CDR3 region has 10 residues. Germline V CDR1 and CDR2: SGDLS, YYNGEE.

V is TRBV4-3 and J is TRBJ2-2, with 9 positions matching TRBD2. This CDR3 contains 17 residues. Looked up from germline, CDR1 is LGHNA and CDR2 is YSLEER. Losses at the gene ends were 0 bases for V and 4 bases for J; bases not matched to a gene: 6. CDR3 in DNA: TGCGCCAGCAGCCAAGATATGGCGGGAGGGCCCACCGGGGAGCTGTTTTTT. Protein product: CASSQDMAGGPTGELFF.

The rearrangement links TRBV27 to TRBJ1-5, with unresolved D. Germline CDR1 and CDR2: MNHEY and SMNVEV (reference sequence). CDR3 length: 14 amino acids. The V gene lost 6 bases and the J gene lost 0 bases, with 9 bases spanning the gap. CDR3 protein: CASRYLYSNQPQHF. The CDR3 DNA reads TGTGCCAGCAGATACCTTTATAGCAATCAGCCCCAGCATTTT.